The entry that follows covers one T cell receptor (beta chain) sequence. These data originate in a study of cytomegalovirus exposure and HLA in healthy donors. The CDR3 has 14 amino acids. The V gene's germline CDR1 is ENHRY and CDR2 SYGVKD. The junction had 4 bases not matched to a gene; V was cut back by 3 bases and J by 4 bases. The PCR used 60 Vbeta and 13 Jbeta primers. Sequencing used immunoSEQ multiplex PCR; TCRdb keeps in-frame clones, though not all of them. The sample holds roughly 200,000 clones, around 80% seen once. Sequencing was performed on PBMCs. The source is a woman aged 25-40 years in good health and CMV-seropositive. This chain links TRBV10-3 with TRBJ1-1, with 8 positions matching TRBD1. The chain's CDR3 is CAISDRQGPTEAFF. The CDR3 DNA follows: TGTGCCATCAGTGACCGACAGGGGCCCACTGAAGCTTTCTTT.